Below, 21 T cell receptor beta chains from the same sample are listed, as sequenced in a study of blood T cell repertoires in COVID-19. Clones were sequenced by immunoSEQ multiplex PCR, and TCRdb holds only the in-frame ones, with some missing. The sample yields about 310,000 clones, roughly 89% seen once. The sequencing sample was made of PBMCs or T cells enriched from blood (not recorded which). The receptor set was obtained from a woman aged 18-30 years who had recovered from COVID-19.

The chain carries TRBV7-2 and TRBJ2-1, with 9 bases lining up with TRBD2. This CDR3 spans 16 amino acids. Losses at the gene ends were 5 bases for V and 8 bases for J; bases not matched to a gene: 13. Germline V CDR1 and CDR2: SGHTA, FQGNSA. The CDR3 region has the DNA TGTGCCAGCAGCCCGGGGGGGGCTAGCGGGGTCTATGAGCAGTTCTTC. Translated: CASSPGGASGVYEQFF.

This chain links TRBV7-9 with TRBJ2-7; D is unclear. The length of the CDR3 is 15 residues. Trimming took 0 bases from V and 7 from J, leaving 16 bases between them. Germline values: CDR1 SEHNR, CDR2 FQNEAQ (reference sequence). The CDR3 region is CASSLAETTYSEQYF. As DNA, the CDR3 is TGTGCCAGCAGCTTAGCCGAAACGACATACTCGGAGCAGTACTTC.

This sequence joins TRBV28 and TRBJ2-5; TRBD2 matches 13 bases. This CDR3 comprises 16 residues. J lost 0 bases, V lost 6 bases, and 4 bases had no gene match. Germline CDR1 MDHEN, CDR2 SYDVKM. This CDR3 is CASSLGLAGYQETQYF. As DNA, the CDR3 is TGTGCCAGCAGCCTGGGACTAGCGGGGTACCAAGAGACCCAGTACTTC.

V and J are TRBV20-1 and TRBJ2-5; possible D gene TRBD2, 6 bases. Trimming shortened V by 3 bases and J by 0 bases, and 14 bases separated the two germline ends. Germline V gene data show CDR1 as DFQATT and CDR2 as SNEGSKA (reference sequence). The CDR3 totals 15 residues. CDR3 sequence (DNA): TGCAGTGCTAGTGCGAGACGGGAGTACCAAGAGACCCAGTACTTC. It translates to CSASARREYQETQYF.

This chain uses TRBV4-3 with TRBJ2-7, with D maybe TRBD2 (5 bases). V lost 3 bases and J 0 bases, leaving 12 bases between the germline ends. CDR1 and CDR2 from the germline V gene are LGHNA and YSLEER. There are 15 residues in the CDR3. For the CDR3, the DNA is TGCGCCAGCAGCCAGAGGGCCAGCTCCTCCTACGAGCAGTACTTC. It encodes CASSQRASSSYEQYF.

The CDR3 DNA follows: TGTGCCAGTCGGGACAACTTCAAAAACATTCAGTACTTC. Its protein product is CASRDNFKNIQYF. This chain links TRBV19 with TRBJ2-4, with a weak D call TRBD1 (6 bases). This CDR3 comprises 13 residues. Germline V gene data show CDR1 as LNHDA and CDR2 as SQIVND (reference sequence). V was cut by 8 bases and J by 3 bases, with 11 bases left in between.

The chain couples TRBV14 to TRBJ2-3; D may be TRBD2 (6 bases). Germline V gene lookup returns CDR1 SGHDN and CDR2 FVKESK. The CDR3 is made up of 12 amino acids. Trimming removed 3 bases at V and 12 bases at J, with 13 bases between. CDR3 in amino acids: CASSHVAELQYF. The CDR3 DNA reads TGTGCCAGCAGCCACGTAGCGGAACTTCAGTATTTT. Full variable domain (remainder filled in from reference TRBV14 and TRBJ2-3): EAGVTQFPSHSVIEKGQTVTLRCDPISGHDNLYWYRRVMGKEIKFLLHFVKESKQDESGMPNNRFLAERTGGTYSTLKVQPAELEDSGVYFCASSHVAELQYFGPGTRLTVL.

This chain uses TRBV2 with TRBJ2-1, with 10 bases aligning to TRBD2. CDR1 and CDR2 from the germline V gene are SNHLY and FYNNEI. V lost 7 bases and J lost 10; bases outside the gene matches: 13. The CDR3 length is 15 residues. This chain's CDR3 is CASKGTSAPSGEQFF. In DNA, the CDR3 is TGTGCCAGCAAAGGGACTAGCGCTCCGAGCGGGGAGCAGTTCTTC.

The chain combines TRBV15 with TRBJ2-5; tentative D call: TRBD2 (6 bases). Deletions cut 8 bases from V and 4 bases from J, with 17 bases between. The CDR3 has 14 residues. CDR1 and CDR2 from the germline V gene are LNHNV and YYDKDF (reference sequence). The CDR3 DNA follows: TGTGCCACCTCGATCGGCCCCGGGGGAGAGACCCAGTACTTC. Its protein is CATSIGPGGETQYF.

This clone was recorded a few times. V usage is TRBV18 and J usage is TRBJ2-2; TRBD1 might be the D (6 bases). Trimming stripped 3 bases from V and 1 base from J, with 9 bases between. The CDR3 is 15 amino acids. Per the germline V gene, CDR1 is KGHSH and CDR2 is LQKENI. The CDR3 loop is CASSPTGQNTGELFF. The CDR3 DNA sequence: TGTGCCAGCTCACCTACGGGACAGAACACCGGGGAGCTGTTTTTT.

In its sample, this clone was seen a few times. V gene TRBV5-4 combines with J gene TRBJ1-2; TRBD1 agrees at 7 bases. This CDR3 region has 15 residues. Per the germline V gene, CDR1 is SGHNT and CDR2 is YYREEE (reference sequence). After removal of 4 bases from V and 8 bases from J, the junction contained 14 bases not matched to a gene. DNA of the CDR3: TGTGCCAGCAGCACGAACCGACAGGGAGTTGGAGGCTACACCTTC. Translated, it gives CASSTNRQGVGGYTF.

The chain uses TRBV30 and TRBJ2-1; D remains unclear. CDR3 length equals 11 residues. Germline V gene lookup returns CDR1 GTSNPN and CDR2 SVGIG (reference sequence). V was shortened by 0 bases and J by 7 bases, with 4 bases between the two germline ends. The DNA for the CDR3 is TGTGCCTGGAGTGTAATAAATGAGCAGTTCTTC. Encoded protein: CAWSVINEQFF. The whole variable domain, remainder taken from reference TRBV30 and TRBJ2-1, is SQTIHQWPATLVQPVGSPLSLECTVEGTSNPNLYWYRQAAGRGLQLLFYSVGIGQISSEVPQNLSASRPQDRQFILSSKKLLLSDSGFYLCAWSVINEQFFGPGTRLTVL.

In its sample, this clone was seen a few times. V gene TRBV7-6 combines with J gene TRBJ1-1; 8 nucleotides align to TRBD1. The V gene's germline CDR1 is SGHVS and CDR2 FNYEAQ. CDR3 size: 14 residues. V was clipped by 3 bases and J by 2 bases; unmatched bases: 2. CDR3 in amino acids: CASSFGTGNTEAFF. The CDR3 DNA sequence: TGTGCCAGCAGCTTCGGGACAGGTAACACTGAAGCTTTCTTT.

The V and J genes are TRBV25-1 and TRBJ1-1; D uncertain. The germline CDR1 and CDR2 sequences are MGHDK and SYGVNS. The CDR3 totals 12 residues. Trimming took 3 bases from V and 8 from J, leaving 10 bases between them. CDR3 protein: CASSDGSREAFF. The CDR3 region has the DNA TGTGCCAGCAGTGACGGGAGCAGAGAAGCTTTCTTT.

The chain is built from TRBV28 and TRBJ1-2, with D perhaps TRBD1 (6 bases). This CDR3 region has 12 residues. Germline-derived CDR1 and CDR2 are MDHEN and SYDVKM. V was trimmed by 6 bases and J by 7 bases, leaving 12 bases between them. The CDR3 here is CASRVQGRGYTF. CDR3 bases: TGTGCCAGCAGGGTACAGGGACGTGGCTACACCTTC.

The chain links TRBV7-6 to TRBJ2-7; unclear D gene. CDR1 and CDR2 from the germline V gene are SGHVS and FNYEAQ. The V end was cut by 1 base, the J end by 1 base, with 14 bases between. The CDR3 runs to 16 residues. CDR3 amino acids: CASSLERPQNSYEQYF. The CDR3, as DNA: TGTGCCAGCAGCTTAGAGAGGCCCCAGAATTCCTACGAGCAGTACTTC.

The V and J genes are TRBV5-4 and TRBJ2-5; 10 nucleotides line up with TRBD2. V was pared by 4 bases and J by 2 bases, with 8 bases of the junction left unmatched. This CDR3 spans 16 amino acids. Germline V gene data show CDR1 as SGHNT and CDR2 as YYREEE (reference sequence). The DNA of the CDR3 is TGTGCCAGCAGCCGAGGACTAGCGGCGCCACAAGAGACCCAGTACTTC. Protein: CASSRGLAAPQETQYF.

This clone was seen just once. DNA for the CDR3: TGTGCCAGCAGTTTAGCGACACTAGCCCCCCTCCCCACCTACGAGCAGTACTTC. Translation: CASSLATLAPLPTYEQYF. The chain is built from TRBV28 and TRBJ2-7, with D possibly TRBD2 on 6 matching bases. CDR1 and CDR2 (germline): MDHEN, SYDVKM. The CDR3 consists of 18 residues. Trimming took 2 bases from V and 2 from J, leaving 22 bases between them.

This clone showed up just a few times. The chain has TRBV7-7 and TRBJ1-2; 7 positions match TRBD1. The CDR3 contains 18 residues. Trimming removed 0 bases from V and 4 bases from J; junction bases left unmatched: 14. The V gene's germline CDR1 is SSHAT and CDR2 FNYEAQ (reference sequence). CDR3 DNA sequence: TGTGCCAGCAGCTTAGCCTCCAAGGGGGACAGACTCAGCTATGGCTACACCTTC. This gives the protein CASSLASKGDRLSYGYTF.

As DNA, the CDR3 is TGTGCCAGCAGCTTAGGAAGACAGCCGCCGGGCTACACCTTC. The encoded protein is CASSLGRQPPGYTF. The chain couples TRBV7-2 to TRBJ1-2, with D maybe TRBD1 (5 bases). Germline lookup yields CDR1 SGHTA and CDR2 FQGNSA. Trimming removed 1 base at V and 8 bases at J, with 14 bases between. CDR3 size: 14 residues.

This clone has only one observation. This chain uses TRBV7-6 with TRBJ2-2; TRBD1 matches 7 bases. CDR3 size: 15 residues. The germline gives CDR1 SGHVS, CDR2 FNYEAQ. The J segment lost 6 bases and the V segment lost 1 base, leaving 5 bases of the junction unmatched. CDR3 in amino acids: CASSLGQGGAGELFF. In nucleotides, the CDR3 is TGTGCCAGCAGCTTAGGACAGGGCGGTGCCGGGGAGCTGTTTTTT.